This T cell receptor beta chain was captured by sequencing in a study of T cell changes during pregnancy in multiple sclerosis. This CDR3 is 13 amino acids long. CDR1 ENHRY and CDR2 SYGVKD come from the germline V gene. V dropped 4 bases and J dropped 3; count of bases not matched to a gene: 2. Using immunoSEQ multiplex PCR, the repertoire was profiled, and TCRdb retains in-frame clones only, with some absent. This table has 45,000 to 75,000 clones, about 91% appearing once. This sequence joins TRBV10-3 and TRBJ1-2; TRBD1 aligns across 7 bases. The sequence was obtained from a female donor with multiple sclerosis, enrolled in a pregnancy study. The starting material was peripheral blood, obtained in the first trimester of pregnancy. This CDR3 is CAISADRDYGYTF. DNA for the CDR3: TGTGCCATCAGTGCTGACAGGGACTATGGCTACACCTTC.